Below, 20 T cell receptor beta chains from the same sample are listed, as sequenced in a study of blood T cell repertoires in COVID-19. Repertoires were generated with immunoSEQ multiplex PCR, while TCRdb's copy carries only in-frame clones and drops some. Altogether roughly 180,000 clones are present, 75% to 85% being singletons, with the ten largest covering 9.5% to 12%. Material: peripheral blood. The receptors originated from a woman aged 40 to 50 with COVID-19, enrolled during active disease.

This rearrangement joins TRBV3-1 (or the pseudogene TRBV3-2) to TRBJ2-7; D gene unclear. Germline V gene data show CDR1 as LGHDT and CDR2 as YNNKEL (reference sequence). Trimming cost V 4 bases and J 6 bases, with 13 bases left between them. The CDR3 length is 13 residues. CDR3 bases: TGTGCCAGCAGCCGCAACCAACATACCGAGCAGTACTTC. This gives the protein CASSRNQHTEQYF.

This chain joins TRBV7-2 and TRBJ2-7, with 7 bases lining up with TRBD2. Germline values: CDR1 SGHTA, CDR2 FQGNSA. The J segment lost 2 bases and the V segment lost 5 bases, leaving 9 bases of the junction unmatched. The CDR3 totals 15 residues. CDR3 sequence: CASSQSGATPYEQYF. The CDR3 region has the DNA TGTGCCAGCAGCCAGAGCGGGGCCACCCCCTACGAGCAGTACTTC.

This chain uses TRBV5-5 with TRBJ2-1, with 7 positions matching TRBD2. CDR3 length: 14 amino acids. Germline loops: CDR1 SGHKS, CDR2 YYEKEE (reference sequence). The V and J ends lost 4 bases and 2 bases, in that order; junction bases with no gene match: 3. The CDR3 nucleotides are TGTGCCAGCAGCCTGGGGAGGGCCTACAATGAGCAGTTCTTC. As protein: CASSLGRAYNEQFF.

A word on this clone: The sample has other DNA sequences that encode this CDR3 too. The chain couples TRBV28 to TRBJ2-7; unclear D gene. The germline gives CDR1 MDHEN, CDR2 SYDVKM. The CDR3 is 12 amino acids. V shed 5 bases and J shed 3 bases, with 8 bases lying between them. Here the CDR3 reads CASSLLSYEQYF. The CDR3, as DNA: TGTGCCAGCAGTCTCCTAAGCTACGAGCAGTACTTC.

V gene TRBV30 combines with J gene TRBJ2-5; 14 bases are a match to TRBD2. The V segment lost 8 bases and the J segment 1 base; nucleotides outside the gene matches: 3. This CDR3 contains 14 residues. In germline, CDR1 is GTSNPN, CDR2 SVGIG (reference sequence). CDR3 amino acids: CAGGLAGAQETQYF. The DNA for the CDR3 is TGTGCCGGGGGACTAGCGGGGGCCCAAGAGACCCAGTACTTC. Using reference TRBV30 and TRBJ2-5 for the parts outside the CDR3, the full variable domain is SQTIHQWPATLVQPVGSPLSLECTVEGTSNPNLYWYRQAAGRGLQLLFYSVGIGQISSEVPQNLSASRPQDRQFILSSKKLLLSDSGFYLCAGGLAGAQETQYFGPGTRLLVL.

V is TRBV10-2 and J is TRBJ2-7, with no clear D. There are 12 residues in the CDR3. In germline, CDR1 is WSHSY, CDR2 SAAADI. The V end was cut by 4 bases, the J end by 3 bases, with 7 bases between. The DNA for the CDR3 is TGCGCCAGCAGTGGCTTCAGCTACGAGCAGTACGTC. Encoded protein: CASSGFSYEQYV.

The CDR3 region is CSVEAGLGGRGYTF. The DNA of the CDR3 is TGCAGCGTTGAAGCCGGTTTGGGAGGGCGCGGCTACACCTTC. V is TRBV29-1 and J is TRBJ1-2; D not certain. The V end was cut by 1 base, the J end by 8 bases, with 17 bases between. The CDR3 is 14 residues long. The germline V gene encodes CDR1 SQVTM and CDR2 ANQGSEA.

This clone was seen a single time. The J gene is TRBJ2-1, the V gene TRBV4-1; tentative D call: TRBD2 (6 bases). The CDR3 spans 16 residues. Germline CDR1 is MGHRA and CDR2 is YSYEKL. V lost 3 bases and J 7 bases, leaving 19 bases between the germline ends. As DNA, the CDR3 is TGCGCCAGCAGCCAGTGGGCCTTGACGGGAGTAAATGAGCAGTTCTTC. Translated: CASSQWALTGVNEQFF.

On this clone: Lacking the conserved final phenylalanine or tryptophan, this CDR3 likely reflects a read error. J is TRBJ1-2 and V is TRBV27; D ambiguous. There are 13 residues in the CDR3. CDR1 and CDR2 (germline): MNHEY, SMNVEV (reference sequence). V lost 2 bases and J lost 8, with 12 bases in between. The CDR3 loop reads CASSLQPESGYTL. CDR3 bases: TGTGCCAGCAGTTTACAACCAGAAAGCGGCTACACCCTC.

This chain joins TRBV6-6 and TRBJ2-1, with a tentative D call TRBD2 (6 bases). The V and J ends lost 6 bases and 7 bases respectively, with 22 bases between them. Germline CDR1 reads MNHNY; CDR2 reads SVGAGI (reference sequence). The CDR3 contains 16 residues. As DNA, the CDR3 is TGTGCCAGCAGCCTAGGGACTCAAGGGTCATTAAATGAGCAGTTCTTC. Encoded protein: CASSLGTQGSLNEQFF.

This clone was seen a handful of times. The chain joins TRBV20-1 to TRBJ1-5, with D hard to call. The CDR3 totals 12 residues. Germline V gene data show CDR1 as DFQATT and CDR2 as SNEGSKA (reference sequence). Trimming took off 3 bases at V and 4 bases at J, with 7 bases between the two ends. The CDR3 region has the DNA TGCAGTGCTAGTCCGGGGAATCAGCCCCAGCATTTT. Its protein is CSASPGNQPQHF.

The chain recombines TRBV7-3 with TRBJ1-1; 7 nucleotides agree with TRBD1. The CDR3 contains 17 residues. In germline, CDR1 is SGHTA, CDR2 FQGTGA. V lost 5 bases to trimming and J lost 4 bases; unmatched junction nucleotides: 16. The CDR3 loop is CASSPQGRPLLGTEAFF. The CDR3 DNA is TGTGCCAGCAGCCCACAGGGGAGGCCTCTACTGGGCACTGAAGCTTTCTTT.

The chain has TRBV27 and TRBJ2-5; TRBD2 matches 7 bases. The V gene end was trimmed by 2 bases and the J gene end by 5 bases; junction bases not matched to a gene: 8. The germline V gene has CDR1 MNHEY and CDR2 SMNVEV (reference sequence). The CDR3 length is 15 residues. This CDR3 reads CASSLEWEGRETQYF. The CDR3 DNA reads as TGTGCCAGCAGTTTAGAGTGGGAGGGCCGGGAGACCCAGTACTTC.

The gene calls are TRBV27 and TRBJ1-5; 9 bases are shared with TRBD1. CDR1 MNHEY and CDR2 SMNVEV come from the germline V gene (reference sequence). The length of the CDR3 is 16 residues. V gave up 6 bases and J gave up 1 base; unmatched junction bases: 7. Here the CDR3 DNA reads TGTGCCAGCAGCCTACAGGGGGCGCCGAGCAATCAGCCCCAGCATTTT. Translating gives CASSLQGAPSNQPQHF.

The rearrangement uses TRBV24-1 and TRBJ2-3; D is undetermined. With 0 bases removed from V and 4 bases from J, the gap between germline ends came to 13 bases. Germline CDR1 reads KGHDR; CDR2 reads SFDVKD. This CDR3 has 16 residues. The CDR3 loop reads CATSDLHGSRADTQYF. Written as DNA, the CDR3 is TGTGCCACCAGTGATTTGCACGGGTCTCGGGCAGATACGCAGTATTTT.

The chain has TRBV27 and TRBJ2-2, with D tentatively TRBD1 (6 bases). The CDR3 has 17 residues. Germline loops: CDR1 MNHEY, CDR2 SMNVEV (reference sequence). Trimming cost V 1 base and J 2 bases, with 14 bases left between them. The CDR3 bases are TGTGCCAGCAGTTTATATGCAGGGGACCTAAACACCGGGGAGCTGTTTTTT. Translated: CASSLYAGDLNTGELFF.

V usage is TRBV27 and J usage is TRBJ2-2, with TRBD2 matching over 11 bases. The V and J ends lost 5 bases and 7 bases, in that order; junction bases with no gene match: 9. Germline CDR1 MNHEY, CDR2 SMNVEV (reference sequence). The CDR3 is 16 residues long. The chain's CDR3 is CASSPIAGGRGGELFF. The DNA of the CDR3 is TGTGCCAGCAGTCCGATAGCGGGGGGGCGCGGCGGGGAGCTGTTTTTT.

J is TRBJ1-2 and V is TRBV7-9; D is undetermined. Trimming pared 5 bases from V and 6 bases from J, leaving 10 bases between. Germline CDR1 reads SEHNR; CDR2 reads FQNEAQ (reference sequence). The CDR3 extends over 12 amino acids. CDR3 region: CASSRDTDGYTF. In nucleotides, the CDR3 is TGTGCCAGCAGCCGAGACACAGATGGCTACACCTTC. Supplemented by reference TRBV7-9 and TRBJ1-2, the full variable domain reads DTGVSQNPRHKITKRGQNVTFRCDPISEHNRLYWYRQTLGQGPEFLTYFQNEAQLEKSRLLSDRFSAERPKGSFSTLEIQRTEQGDSAMYLCASSRDTDGYTFGSGTRLTVV.

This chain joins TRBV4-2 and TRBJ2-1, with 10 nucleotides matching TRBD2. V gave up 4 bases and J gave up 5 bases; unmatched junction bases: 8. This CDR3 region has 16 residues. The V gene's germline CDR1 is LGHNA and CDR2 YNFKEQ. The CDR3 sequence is CASSPQSLAGDNEQFF. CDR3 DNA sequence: TGTGCCAGCAGCCCTCAAAGCCTAGCGGGAGACAATGAGCAGTTCTTC.

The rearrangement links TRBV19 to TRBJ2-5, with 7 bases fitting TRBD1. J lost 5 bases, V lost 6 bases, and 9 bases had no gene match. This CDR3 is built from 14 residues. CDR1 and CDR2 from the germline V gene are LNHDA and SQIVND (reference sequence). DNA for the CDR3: TGTGCCAGTAGCCCGACAGGGAGAGGGGAGACCCAGTACTTC. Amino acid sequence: CASSPTGRGETQYF.